These T cell receptor beta chains were read from a single sample in a study of identical twins. In TCRdb, the 5' RACE reads were re-called with MiXCR into one record per CDR3 protein. The table lists hundreds of thousands of distinct CDR3 sequences, around 5.7% of them singletons, with about 2% in the top ten. Input material: naive T cells sorted from blood. The source is a man aged 18-30 years in good health. The conserved cysteine and the conserved F or W are not part of the CDR3 here.

j_call v_call cdr3_aa
TRBJ2-2 TRBV19 ASSIEGGHPNTGELF
TRBJ1-6 TRBV19 ASSMDRSNNSPLH
TRBJ2-5 TRBV28 ASKMGGGLQETQY
TRBJ2-7 TRBV4-3 ASSQDRFGAFYEQY
TRBJ2-1 TRBV11-3 ASSQGTYNEQF
TRBJ2-2 TRBV7-9 AVRETGELF
TRBJ1-5 TRBV20-1 SAYKQGSGQPQH
TRBJ2-1 TRBV29-1 SAYTAYNEQF
TRBJ2-1 TRBV29-1 SVDRTGGFNEQF
TRBJ2-3 TRBV2 ASAGRTSTDTQY
TRBJ2-3 TRBV5-1 ASSLDPSDTQY
TRBJ1-3 TRBV7-2 ASSLGPTWDGNTIY
TRBJ1-1 TRBV4-3 ASSQHPAGYTEAF
TRBJ1-1 TRBV29-1 SVGGGESTEAF
TRBJ2-3 TRBV7-3 ASSLGASGMLDTQY
TRBJ2-2 TRBV29-1 SVEEWSSQNTGELF
TRBJ2-3 TRBV12-3/TRBV12-4 ASSLGAPATDTQY
TRBJ1-6 TRBV12-3/TRBV12-4 ASSYSTDSPLH
TRBJ2-1 TRBV20-1 SARVRREYNEQF
TRBJ2-1 TRBV5-1 ASSWGTGGWDEQF
TRBJ2-1 TRBV12-3/TRBV12-4 ASSRSGSSYNEQF
TRBJ2-2 TRBV7-9 ASSYRDHGRGSGELF
TRBJ1-1 TRBV28 ASSFEQGATEAF
TRBJ2-3 TRBV6-2/TRBV6-3 ASSTQTSGISTDTQY
TRBJ2-1 TRBV4-3 ASSHWPTDEQF
TRBJ2-7 TRBV5-1 ASLGTYEQY
TRBJ2-5 TRBV7-2 ASSLVTRTQETQY
TRBJ1-1 TRBV4-1 ASSQGTGMNTEAF
TRBJ2-7 TRBV11-2 ASSLDSSPHYEQY
TRBJ2-1 TRBV11-2 ASSLGAGGYNEQF
TRBJ2-7 TRBV27 ASRPLLVSTYEQY
TRBJ1-1 TRBV7-2 ASSLAQMNTEAF
TRBJ2-5 TRBV5-6 ASSFRQGVSETQY
TRBJ1-5 TRBV12-3/TRBV12-4 ASSFTTGNQPQH
TRBJ2-1 TRBV29-1 SAKTGTGWDEQF
TRBJ2-5 TRBV6-1 ASSLSGSARETQY
TRBJ2-3 TRBV20-1 SASPGMADTQY
TRBJ1-2 TRBV28 ASREDRGQGYT
TRBJ1-1 TRBV6-2/TRBV6-3 ASSYSQGTEAF
TRBJ2-4 TRBV20-1 SAERKNIQY
TRBJ1-1 TRBV6-1 ASMGVYRNTEAF
TRBJ1-5 TRBV6-1 ASSEVKRQFLGQPQH
TRBJ1-5 TRBV29-1 SVGDTGDLNQPQH
TRBJ2-1 TRBV20-1 SDRRDRFREQF
TRBJ1-5 TRBV20-1 SAINLLASNQPQH
TRBJ2-5 TRBV11-2 ASSRVEGRGTQY